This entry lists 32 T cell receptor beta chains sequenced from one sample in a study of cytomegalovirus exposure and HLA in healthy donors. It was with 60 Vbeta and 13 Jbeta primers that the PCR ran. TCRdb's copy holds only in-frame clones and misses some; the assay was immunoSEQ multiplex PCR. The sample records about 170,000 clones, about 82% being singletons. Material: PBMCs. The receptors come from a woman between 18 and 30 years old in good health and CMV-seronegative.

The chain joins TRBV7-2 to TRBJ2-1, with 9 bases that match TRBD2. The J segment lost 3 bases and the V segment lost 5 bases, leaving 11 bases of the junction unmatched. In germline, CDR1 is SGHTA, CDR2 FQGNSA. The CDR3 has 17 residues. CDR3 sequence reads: CASSLKVAGAVYNEQFF. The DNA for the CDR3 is TGTGCCAGCAGCCTAAAGGTAGCGGGAGCTGTCTACAATGAGCAGTTCTTC.

The CDR3 bases are TGTGCCAGCAGTTACCTACGAGTTATGGACGAGCAGTACTTC. Its protein is CASSYLRVMDEQYF. The chain employs TRBV6-6 and TRBJ2-7; no clear D. Per germline, CDR1 MNHNY and CDR2 SVGAGI (reference sequence). V dropped 2 bases and J dropped 5 bases, with 13 bases sitting between them. The CDR3 consists of 14 residues.

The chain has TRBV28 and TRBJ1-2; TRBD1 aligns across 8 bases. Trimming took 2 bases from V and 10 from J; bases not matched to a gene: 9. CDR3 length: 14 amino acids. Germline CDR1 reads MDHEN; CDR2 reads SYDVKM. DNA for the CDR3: TGTGCCAGCAGTTTAGGCGGACAGGGCGTCGACTACACCTTC. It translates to CASSLGGQGVDYTF.

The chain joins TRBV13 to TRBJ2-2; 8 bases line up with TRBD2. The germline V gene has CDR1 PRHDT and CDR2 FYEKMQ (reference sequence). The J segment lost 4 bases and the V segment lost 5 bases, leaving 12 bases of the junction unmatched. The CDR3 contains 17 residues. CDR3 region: CASSPIGREEFTGELFF. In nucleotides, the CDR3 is TGTGCCAGCAGCCCCATTGGGCGGGAGGAATTCACCGGGGAGCTGTTTTTT.

In DNA form, the CDR3 reads TGTGCCAGCTCATCCTGGACAGTGAACACTGAAGCTTTCTTT. Its translation: CASSSWTVNTEAFF. The chain combines TRBV18 with TRBJ1-1, with D perhaps matching TRBD1 (6 bases). CDR3 size: 14 residues. Trimming took off 5 bases at V and 0 bases at J, with 10 bases between the two ends. Germline CDR1 reads KGHSH; CDR2 reads LQKENI.

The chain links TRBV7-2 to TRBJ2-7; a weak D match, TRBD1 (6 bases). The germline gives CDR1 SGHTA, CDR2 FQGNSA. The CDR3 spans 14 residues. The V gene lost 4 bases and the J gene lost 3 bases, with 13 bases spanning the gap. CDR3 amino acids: CASSSQTGDYEQYF. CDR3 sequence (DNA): TGTGCCAGCAGCTCTCAGACAGGAGACTACGAGCAGTACTTC.

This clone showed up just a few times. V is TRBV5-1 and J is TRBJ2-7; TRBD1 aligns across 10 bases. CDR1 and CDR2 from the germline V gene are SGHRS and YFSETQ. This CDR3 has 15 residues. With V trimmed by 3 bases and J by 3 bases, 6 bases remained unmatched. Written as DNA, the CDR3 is TGCGCCAGCAGCTCAACCGGGACAGGGGACTACGAGCAGTACTTC. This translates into CASSSTGTGDYEQYF.

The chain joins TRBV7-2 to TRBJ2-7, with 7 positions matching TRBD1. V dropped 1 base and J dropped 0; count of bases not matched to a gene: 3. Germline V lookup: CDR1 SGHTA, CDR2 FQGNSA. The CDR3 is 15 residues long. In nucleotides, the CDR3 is TGTGCCAGCAGCTTAGATTGGACAGGCTCCTACGAGCAGTACTTC. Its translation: CASSLDWTGSYEQYF.

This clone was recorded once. The CDR3 is CASLGQGYEQYF. DNA for the CDR3: TGTGCCAGCCTGGGACAGGGCTACGAGCAGTACTTC. This sequence joins TRBV2 and TRBJ2-7; 9 bases align to TRBD1. Germline V gene lookup returns CDR1 SNHLY and CDR2 FYNNEI. The junction had 2 bases not matched to a gene; V was cut back by 8 bases and J by 3 bases. The CDR3 covers 12 residues.

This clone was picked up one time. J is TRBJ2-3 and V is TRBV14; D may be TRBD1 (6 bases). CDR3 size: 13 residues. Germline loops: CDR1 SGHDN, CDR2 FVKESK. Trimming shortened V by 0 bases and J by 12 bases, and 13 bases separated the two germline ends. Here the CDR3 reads CASSQERAGVQYF. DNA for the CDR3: TGTGCCAGCAGCCAAGAAAGGGCAGGGGTCCAGTATTTT.

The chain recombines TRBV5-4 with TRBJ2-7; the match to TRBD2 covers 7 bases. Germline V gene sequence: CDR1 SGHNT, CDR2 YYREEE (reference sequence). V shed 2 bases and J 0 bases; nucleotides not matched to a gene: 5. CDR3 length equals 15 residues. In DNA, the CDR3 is TGTGCCAGCAGCTTCGGCGGGAGTATCTCCTACGAGCAGTACTTC. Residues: CASSFGGSISYEQYF.

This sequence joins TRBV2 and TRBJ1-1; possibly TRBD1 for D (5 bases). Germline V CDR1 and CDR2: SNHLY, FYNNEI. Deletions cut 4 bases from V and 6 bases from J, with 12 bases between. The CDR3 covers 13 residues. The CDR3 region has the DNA TGTGCCAGCAGTGTTCCTGGGGCCCCTGAAGCTTTCTTT. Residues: CASSVPGAPEAFF.

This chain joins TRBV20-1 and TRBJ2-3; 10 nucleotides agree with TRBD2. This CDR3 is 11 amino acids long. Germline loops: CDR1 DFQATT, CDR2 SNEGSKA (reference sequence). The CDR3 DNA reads TGCAGCGGGACTAGCGAGGATACGCAGTATTTT. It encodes CSGTSEDTQYF.

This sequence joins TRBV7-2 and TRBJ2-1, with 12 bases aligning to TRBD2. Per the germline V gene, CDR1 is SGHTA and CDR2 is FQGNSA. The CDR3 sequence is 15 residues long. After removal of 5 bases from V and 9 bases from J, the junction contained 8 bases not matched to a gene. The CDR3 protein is CASSPTSGRSGEQFF. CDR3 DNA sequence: TGTGCCAGCAGCCCTACTAGCGGGAGGTCGGGTGAGCAGTTCTTC.

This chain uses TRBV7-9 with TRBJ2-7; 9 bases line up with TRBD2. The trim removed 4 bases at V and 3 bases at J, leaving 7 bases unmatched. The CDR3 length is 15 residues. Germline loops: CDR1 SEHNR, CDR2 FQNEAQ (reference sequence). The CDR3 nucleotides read TGTGCCAGCAGCTCCGGCCAGACTAGCGGCTACGAGCAGTACTTC. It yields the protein CASSSGQTSGYEQYF.

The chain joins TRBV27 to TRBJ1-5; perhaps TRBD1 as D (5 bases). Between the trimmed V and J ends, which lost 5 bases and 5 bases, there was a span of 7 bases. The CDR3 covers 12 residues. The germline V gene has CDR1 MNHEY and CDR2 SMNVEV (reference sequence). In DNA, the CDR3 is TGTGCCAGCAGTGGGGGGGATCAGCCCCAGCATTTT. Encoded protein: CASSGGDQPQHF.

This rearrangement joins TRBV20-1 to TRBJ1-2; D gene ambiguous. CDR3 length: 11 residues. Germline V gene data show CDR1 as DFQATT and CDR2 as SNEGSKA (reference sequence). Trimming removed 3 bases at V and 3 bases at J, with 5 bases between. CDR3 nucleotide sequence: TGCAGTGCTAGGGCAGACTATGGCTACACCTTC. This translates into CSARADYGYTF.

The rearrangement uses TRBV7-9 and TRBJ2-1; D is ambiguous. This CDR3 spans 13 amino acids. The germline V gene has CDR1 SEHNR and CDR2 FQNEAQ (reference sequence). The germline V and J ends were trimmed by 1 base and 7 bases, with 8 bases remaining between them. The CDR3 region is CASSLGRANEQFF. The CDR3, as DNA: TGTGCCAGCAGCTTAGGGAGAGCGAATGAGCAGTTCTTC.

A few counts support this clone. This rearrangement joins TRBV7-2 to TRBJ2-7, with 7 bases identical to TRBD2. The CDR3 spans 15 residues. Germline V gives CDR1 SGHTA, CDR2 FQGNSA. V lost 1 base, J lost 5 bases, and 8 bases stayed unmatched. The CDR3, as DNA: TGTGCCAGCAGCTTAGGGTGGGCTAGCGGTGACGAGCAGTACTTC. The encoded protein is CASSLGWASGDEQYF. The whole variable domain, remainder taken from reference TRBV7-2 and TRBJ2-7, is GAGVSQSPSNKVTEKGKDVELRCDPISGHTALYWYRQSLGQGLEFLIYFQGNSAPDKSGLPSDRFSAERTGGSVSTLTIQRTQQEDSAVYLCASSLGWASGDEQYFGPGTRLTVT.

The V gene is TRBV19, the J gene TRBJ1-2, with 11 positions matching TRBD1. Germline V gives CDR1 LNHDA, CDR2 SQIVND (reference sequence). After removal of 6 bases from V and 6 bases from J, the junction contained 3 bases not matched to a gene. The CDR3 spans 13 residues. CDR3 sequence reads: CASSGQGANGYTF. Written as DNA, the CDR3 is TGTGCCAGTAGCGGACAGGGGGCGAATGGCTACACCTTC. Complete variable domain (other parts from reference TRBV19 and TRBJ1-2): DGGITQSPKYLFRKEGQNVTLSCEQNLNHDAMYWYRQDPGQGLRLIYYSQIVNDFQKGDIAEGYSVSREKKESFPLTVTSAQKNPTAFYLCASSGQGANGYTFGSGTRLTVV.

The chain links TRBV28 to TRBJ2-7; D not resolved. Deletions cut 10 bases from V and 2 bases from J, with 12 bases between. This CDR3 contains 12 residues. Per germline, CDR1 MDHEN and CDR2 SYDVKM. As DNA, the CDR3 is TGTGCCACCCGAGCTTTCCCCTACGAGCAGTACTTC. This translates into CATRAFPYEQYF.

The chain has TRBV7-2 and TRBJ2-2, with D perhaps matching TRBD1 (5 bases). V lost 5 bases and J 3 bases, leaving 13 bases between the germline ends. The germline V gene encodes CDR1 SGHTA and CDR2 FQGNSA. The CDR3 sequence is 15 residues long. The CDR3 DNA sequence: TGTGCCAGCAGCCGAGTCCTACAGGACACCGGGGAGCTGTTTTTT. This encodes CASSRVLQDTGELFF.

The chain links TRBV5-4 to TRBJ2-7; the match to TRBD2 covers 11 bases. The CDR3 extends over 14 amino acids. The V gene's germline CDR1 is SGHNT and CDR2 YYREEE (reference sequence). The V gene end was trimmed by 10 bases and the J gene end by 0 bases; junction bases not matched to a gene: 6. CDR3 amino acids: CAFRGTSGSYEQYF. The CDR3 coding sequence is TGTGCCTTTCGCGGGACTAGCGGCTCCTACGAGCAGTACTTC.

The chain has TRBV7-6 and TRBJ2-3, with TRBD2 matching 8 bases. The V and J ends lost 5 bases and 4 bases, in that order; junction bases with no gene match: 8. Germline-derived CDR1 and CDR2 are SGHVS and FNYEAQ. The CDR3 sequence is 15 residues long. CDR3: CASSTGTRNSDTQYF. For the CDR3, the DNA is TGTGCCAGCAGCACCGGGACTAGGAACTCAGATACGCAGTATTTT.

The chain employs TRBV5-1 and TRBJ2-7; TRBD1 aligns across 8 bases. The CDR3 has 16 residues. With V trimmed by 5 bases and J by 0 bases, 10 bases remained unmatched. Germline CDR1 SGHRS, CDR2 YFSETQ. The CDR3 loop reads CASRIGPGQASYEQYF. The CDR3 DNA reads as TGCGCCAGCAGAATAGGACCGGGACAGGCCTCCTACGAGCAGTACTTC.

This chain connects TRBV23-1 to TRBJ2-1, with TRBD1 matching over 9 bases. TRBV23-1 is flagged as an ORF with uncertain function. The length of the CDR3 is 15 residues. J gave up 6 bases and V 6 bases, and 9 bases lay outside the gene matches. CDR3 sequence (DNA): TGCGCCAGCAGACACTACAGGGGGCGTCCCAATGAGCAGTTCTTC. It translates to CASRHYRGRPNEQFF.

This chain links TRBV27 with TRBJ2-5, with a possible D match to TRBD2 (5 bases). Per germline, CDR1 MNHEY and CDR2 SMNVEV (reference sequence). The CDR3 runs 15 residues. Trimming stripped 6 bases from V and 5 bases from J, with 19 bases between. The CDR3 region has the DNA TGTGCCAGCAGGGTAGCAGGAGGAGGCGCGGAGACCCAGTACTTC. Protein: CASRVAGGGAETQYF.

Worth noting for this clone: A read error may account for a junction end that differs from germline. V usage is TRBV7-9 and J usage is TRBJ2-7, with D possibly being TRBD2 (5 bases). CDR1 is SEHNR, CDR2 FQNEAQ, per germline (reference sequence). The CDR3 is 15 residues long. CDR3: CSSSPDPASGYEQYF. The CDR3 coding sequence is TGTTCCAGCAGCCCCGACCCAGCATCGGGGTACGAGCAGTACTTC.

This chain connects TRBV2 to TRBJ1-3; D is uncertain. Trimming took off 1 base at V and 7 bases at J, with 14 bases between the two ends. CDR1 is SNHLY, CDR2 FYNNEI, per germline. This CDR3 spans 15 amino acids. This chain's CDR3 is CASSEGTHPGNTIYF. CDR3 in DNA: TGTGCCAGCAGTGAAGGGACCCATCCGGGGAACACCATATATTTT. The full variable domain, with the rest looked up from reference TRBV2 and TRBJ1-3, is EPEVTQTPSHQVTQMGQEVILRCVPISNHLYFYWYRQILGQKVEFLVSFYNNEISEKSEIFDDQFSVERPDGSNFTLKIRSTKLEDSAMYFCASSEGTHPGNTIYFGEGSWLTVV.

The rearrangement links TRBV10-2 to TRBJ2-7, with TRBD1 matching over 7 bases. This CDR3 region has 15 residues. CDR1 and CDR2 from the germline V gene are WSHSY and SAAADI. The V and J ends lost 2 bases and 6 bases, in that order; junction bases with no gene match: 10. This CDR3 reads CASSENAGTAGEQYF. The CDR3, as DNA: TGCGCCAGCAGTGAGAATGCAGGGACAGCCGGCGAGCAGTACTTC.

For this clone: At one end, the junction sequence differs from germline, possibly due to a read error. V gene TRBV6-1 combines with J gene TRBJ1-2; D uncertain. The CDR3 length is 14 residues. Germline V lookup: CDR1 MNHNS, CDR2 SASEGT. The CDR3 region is CASSAGGGYNNHPF. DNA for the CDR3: TGTGCCAGCAGTGCAGGTGGCGGGTACAATAATCACCCCTTC.

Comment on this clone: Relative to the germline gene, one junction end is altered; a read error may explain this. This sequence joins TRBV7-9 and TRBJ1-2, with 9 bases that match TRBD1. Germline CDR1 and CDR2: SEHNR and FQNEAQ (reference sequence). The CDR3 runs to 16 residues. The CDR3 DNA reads TGTGCTAGCAGCTTAGCCGGGACAGGGCCATCCTATGGCTACACCTTC. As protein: CASSLAGTGPSYGYTF.